The 14 T cell receptor beta chains reported below all come from one sample, sequenced in a study of shared clonotypes between healthy human individuals. Some clones are missing from TCRdb's copy, which holds only in-frame ones; the method was immunoSEQ multiplex PCR. Altogether hundreds of thousands of clones are present, more than 95% being singletons, with the ten largest covering 0.057%. Sequencing was carried out using naive CD4+ T cells sorted from blood. Noted subset: CD45RA+ positively selected. The receptors were sampled from a woman aged 25-40 years in good health.

This clone was seen more than once but under ten times. The chain uses TRBV19 and TRBJ2-7, with 7 bases fitting TRBD1. Per the germline V gene, CDR1 is LNHDA and CDR2 is SQIVND (reference sequence). With V trimmed by 6 bases and J by 3 bases, 8 bases remained unmatched. The CDR3 is 14 amino acids. In DNA form, the CDR3 reads TGTGCCAGTAGCCTACAGGGGAATGGCTACGAGCAGTACTTC. Amino acids: CASSLQGNGYEQYF.

This rearrangement joins TRBV5-4 to TRBJ1-1; 7 nucleotides align to TRBD1. The germline CDR1 and CDR2 sequences are SGHNT and YYREEE (reference sequence). The CDR3 consists of 14 residues. Losses at the gene ends were 3 bases for V and 2 bases for J; bases not matched to a gene: 4. Here the CDR3 reads CASSSRDSNTEAFF. The CDR3 nucleotides read TGTGCCAGCAGCTCCCGGGACAGTAACACTGAAGCTTTCTTT.

This clone has a single count. The chain links TRBV5-6 to TRBJ1-2, with TRBD1 matching over 8 bases. The CDR3 is 14 residues long. The ends lost 4 bases at V and 2 bases at J; junction bases unmatched: 4. CDR1 and CDR2 (germline): SGHDT, YYEEEE. CDR3 residues: CASSGQGQNYGYTF. CDR3 in DNA: TGTGCCAGCAGCGGACAGGGACAGAACTATGGCTACACCTTC.

Comment on this clone: Within the sample, other DNA sequences also encode this same CDR3. The V gene is TRBV5-1, the J gene TRBJ1-2; D might be TRBD1 (5 bases). The CDR3 consists of 12 residues. V dropped 2 bases and J dropped 8 bases, with 10 bases sitting between them. The germline V gene has CDR1 SGHRS and CDR2 YFSETQ. The DNA for the CDR3 is TGCGCCAGCAGCTTCCAGGGAGACGGCTACACCTTC. Encoded protein: CASSFQGDGYTF.

This chain links TRBV6-1 with TRBJ2-5; TRBD2 matches at 10 bases. Trimming took 1 base from V and 4 from J; bases not matched to a gene: 15. CDR1 and CDR2 (germline): MNHNS, SASEGT. This CDR3 has 19 amino acids. The chain's CDR3 is CASSEVRGAGGPSRETQYF. The CDR3 bases are TGTGCCAGCAGTGAAGTAAGGGGAGCGGGAGGGCCGTCTCGAGAGACCCAGTACTTC.

The J gene is TRBJ1-1, the V gene TRBV19, with no clear D. The CDR3 spans 17 residues. V was cut by 5 bases and J by 1 base, with 20 bases left in between. Germline CDR1 LNHDA, CDR2 SQIVND (reference sequence). The CDR3 region is CASSPTFGGRKNTEAFF. CDR3 nucleotide sequence: TGTGCCAGTAGTCCGACTTTCGGTGGGCGAAAGAACACTGAAGCTTTCTTT. Looking up the rest from reference TRBV19 and TRBJ1-1 gives the full variable domain: DGGITQSPKYLFRKEGQNVTLSCEQNLNHDAMYWYRQDPGQGLRLIYYSQIVNDFQKGDIAEGYSVSREKKESFPLTVTSAQKNPTAFYLCASSPTFGGRKNTEAFFGQGTRLTVV.

The J gene is TRBJ2-1, the V gene TRBV30, with 16 nucleotides matching TRBD2. The ends lost 8 bases at V and 9 bases at J; junction bases unmatched: 4. The CDR3 has 13 residues. CDR1 is GTSNPN and CDR2 is SVGIG in the germline V gene (reference sequence). The CDR3: CAQGTSGRVEQFF. The CDR3 DNA reads as TGTGCCCAGGGGACTAGCGGGAGGGTTGAGCAGTTCTTC.

V usage is TRBV27 and J usage is TRBJ2-2; TRBD2 aligns across 7 bases. The germline gives CDR1 MNHEY, CDR2 SMNVEV (reference sequence). J gave up 0 bases and V 2 bases, and 3 bases lay outside the gene matches. CDR3 size: 16 residues. The CDR3 DNA sequence: TGTGCCAGCAGTTTACTTGCGGGGGCGAACACCGGGGAGCTGTTTTTT. Its protein product is CASSLLAGANTGELFF.

This sequence joins TRBV10-3 and TRBJ1-4; possibly TRBD1 for D (5 bases). Germline values: CDR1 ENHRY, CDR2 SYGVKD. Trimming stripped 3 bases from V and 0 bases from J, with 17 bases between. This CDR3 is 18 amino acids long. The CDR3 DNA sequence: TGTGCCATCAGTGATGGGTTGGCAGGGATCCCAACTAATGAAAAACTGTTTTTT. It specifies CAISDGLAGIPTNEKLFF.

The V and J genes are TRBV27 and TRBJ1-5; 10 bases agree with TRBD1. The CDR3 totals 14 residues. V dropped 5 bases and J dropped 7; count of bases not matched to a gene: 5. Per the germline V gene, CDR1 is MNHEY and CDR2 is SMNVEV (reference sequence). CDR3 region: CASSRTGGEQPQHF. CDR3 DNA: TGTGCCAGCAGTAGGACAGGGGGAGAGCAGCCCCAGCATTTT.

The genes are TRBV9 and TRBJ2-1, with D uncertain. The CDR3 consists of 12 residues. V was clipped by 3 bases and J by 9 bases, with 10 bases between them. Germline V lookup: CDR1 SGDLS, CDR2 YYNGEE. The CDR3 reads CASSADFGEQFF. CDR3 DNA: TGTGCCAGCAGCGCTGATTTCGGTGAGCAGTTCTTC.

The rearrangement links TRBV10-1 to TRBJ2-2, with TRBD2 matching 10 bases. V gave up 7 bases and J gave up 3 bases; unmatched junction bases: 8. Germline CDR1 is WNHNN and CDR2 is SYGVQD (reference sequence). The CDR3 is 16 amino acids. In DNA, the CDR3 is TGCGCCAGCATAATAAGCGGGAGGGGGGACACCGGGGAGCTGTTTTTT. Amino acids: CASIISGRGDTGELFF.

CDR3 in DNA: TGTGCCACCAGCAGCCCATCGACAGGGCCCAATGAAAAACTGTTTTTT. This gives the protein CATSSPSTGPNEKLFF. The rearrangement joins TRBV15 to TRBJ1-4; 7 positions match TRBD1. V lost 3 bases, J lost 5 bases, and 9 bases stayed unmatched. This CDR3 contains 16 residues. Germline assignment: CDR1 LNHNV and CDR2 YYDKDF (reference sequence).

This chain uses TRBV5-6 with TRBJ1-2; 11 nucleotides agree with TRBD1. Germline CDR1 is SGHDT and CDR2 is YYEEEE. CDR3 length: 17 residues. V was clipped by 3 bases and J by 3 bases; unmatched bases: 10. The CDR3 region is CASSWDLRTGGDYGYTF. The CDR3 DNA sequence: TGTGCCAGCAGCTGGGATTTGAGGACAGGGGGCGACTATGGCTACACCTTC.